A single sample is the source of the 32 T cell receptor beta chains below, sequenced in a study of T cell responses to AZD1222 COVID-19 vaccine. Sequencing was performed with immunoSEQ multiplex PCR; in TCRdb, only in-frame clones are kept and a portion is missing. The repertoire has fewer than 150,000 clones, around 89% of them found once; the top ten carry roughly 7.1%. Sequencing was performed on peripheral blood, taken 28 days after the second AZD1222 dose. The receptors derive from an adult who received the AZD1222 COVID-19 vaccine.

The chain couples TRBV24-1 to TRBJ2-3, with D possibly being TRBD1 (6 bases). V dropped 2 bases and J dropped 0 bases, with 11 bases sitting between them. The germline CDR1 and CDR2 sequences are KGHDR and SFDVKD. The CDR3 consists of 16 residues. The CDR3: CATSDSRTASTDTQYF. For the CDR3, the DNA is TGTGCCACCAGTGATTCCCGGACAGCTAGCACAGATACGCAGTATTTT.

The chain combines TRBV2 with TRBJ2-2; no definite D call. The CDR3 spans 12 residues. Trimming removed 8 bases at V and 3 bases at J, with 7 bases between. CDR1 and CDR2 (germline): SNHLY, FYNNEI. As DNA, the CDR3 is TGTGCCAGCCGACGAGACACCGGGGAGCTGTTTTTT. Protein sequence: CASRRDTGELFF.

The chain recombines TRBV5-1 with TRBJ1-3; no clear D. The germline CDR1 and CDR2 sequences are SGHRS and YFSETQ. Deletions cut 4 bases from V and 2 bases from J, with 10 bases between. CDR3 size: 14 residues. The CDR3 bases are TGCGCCAGCAGCCCAGGATTGGCTGGAAACACCATATATTTT. Encoded protein: CASSPGLAGNTIYF.

The V gene is TRBV7-3, the J gene TRBJ2-2; TRBD2 matches at 9 bases. Germline V CDR1 and CDR2: SGHTA, FQGTGA. This CDR3 contains 15 residues. The trim removed 2 bases at V and 5 bases at J, leaving 3 bases unmatched. CDR3 sequence (DNA): TGTGCCAGCAGCTTATTTCTAGCGGGGACCGGGGAGCTGTTTTTT. Encoded protein: CASSLFLAGTGELFF.

V usage is TRBV4-1 and J usage is TRBJ1-2, with D perhaps matching TRBD1 (5 bases). This CDR3 is built from 16 residues. V lost 1 base and J lost 8, with 20 bases in between. Germline values: CDR1 MGHRA, CDR2 YSYEKL. CDR3 sequence reads: CASSQGSSWQGGGYTF. The CDR3 DNA is TGCGCCAGCAGCCAAGGGTCAAGTTGGCAGGGTGGCGGCTACACCTTC.

The chain joins TRBV9 to TRBJ2-3; no clear D gene. Germline V gene lookup returns CDR1 SGDLS and CDR2 YYNGEE. The CDR3 runs to 13 residues. Trimming shortened V by 0 bases and J by 1 base, and 3 bases separated the two germline ends. CDR3 coding DNA: TGTGCCAGCAGCGTAGTGGGCACAGATACGCAGTATTTT. Its protein product is CASSVVGTDTQYF. The full variable domain, its missing parts supplied by reference TRBV9 and TRBJ2-3, is DSGVTQTPKHLITATGQRVTLRCSPRSGDLSVYWYQQSLDQGLQFLIQYYNGEERAKGNILERFSAQQFPDLHSELNLSSLELGDSALYFCASSVVGTDTQYFGPGTRLTVL.

The V call is TRBV30, the J call TRBJ1-4; 7 nucleotides line up with TRBD1. The CDR3 length is 12 residues. Trimming cost V 8 bases and J 6 bases; bases outside gene matches: 6. Germline CDR1 GTSNPN, CDR2 SVGIG (reference sequence). CDR3 nucleotides: TGTGCCCGCGGACAGGTGGATGAAAAACTGTTTTTT. Residues: CARGQVDEKLFF.

This clone has more than one count but fewer than ten. The chain joins TRBV19 to TRBJ2-7, with 9 bases aligning to TRBD1. The CDR3 loop spans 16 amino acids. The germline V gene encodes CDR1 LNHDA and CDR2 SQIVND (reference sequence). V trimming: 6 bases; J trimming: 2 bases; junction bases outside the gene matches: 11. CDR3 sequence: CASSRKQGAPPYEQYF. CDR3 nucleotides: TGTGCCAGTAGCCGTAAACAGGGGGCACCCCCCTACGAGCAGTACTTC.

The table lists this clone with a few counts. The chain couples TRBV28 to TRBJ1-1; tentative D call: TRBD1 (5 bases). The CDR3 consists of 14 residues. Trimming took off 3 bases at V and 11 bases at J, with 19 bases between the two ends. In germline, CDR1 is MDHEN, CDR2 SYDVKM. The DNA for the CDR3 is TGTGCCAGCAGTTTGGATGGAACCTCGGGGGACGCTTTCTTT. Residues: CASSLDGTSGDAFF.

The genes are TRBV5-8 and TRBJ2-1; TRBD2 is a possible D gene (5 bases). There are 14 residues in the CDR3. V lost 6 bases and J 8 bases, leaving 18 bases between the germline ends. The germline V gene has CDR1 SGHTS and CDR2 YDEGEE. The CDR3 is CASIPRLPPHEQFF. The CDR3 nucleotides are TGTGCCAGCATTCCCCGACTACCGCCCCATGAGCAGTTCTTC.

The chain joins TRBV9 to TRBJ1-3; D gene uncertain. V was shortened by 0 bases and J by 7 bases, with 11 bases between the two germline ends. Germline V gene sequence: CDR1 SGDLS, CDR2 YYNGEE. CDR3 length equals 14 residues. DNA for the CDR3: TGTGCCAGCAGCGTAGATGGGCCCGGGAACACCATATATTTT. As protein: CASSVDGPGNTIYF.

The chain employs TRBV10-3 and TRBJ1-1, with 8 bases matching TRBD1. CDR1 ENHRY and CDR2 SYGVKD come from the germline V gene. V was clipped by 6 bases and J by 11 bases; unmatched bases: 17. This CDR3 has 15 residues. CDR3 sequence: CAIRDGPGGAYDAFF. The CDR3 DNA is TGTGCCATCAGGGACGGCCCAGGGGGCGCGTATGACGCTTTCTTT.

This chain uses TRBV29-1 with TRBJ2-7; 9 nucleotides align to TRBD2. The CDR3 contains 15 residues. CDR1 is SQVTM, CDR2 ANQGSEA, per germline. Trimming cost V 5 bases and J 2 bases; bases outside gene matches: 10. CDR3 region: CSVFWLAGPAYEQYF. CDR3 coding DNA: TGCAGCGTTTTTTGGCTAGCGGGGCCTGCCTACGAGCAGTACTTC.

This chain links TRBV5-1 with TRBJ1-2; D is possibly TRBD1 (6 bases). The length of the CDR3 is 14 residues. The germline V gene encodes CDR1 SGHRS and CDR2 YFSETQ. Trimming removed 0 bases from V and 2 bases from J, with 8 bases in between. Written as DNA, the CDR3 is TGCGCCAGCAGCTTGGTCAGGGGAAACTATGGCTACACCTTC. The encoded protein is CASSLVRGNYGYTF.

The chain combines TRBV5-5 with TRBJ2-7; possible D gene TRBD2, 6 bases. Germline V gene lookup returns CDR1 SGHKS and CDR2 YYEKEE (reference sequence). The CDR3 has 14 amino acids. Trimming took 6 bases from V and 6 from J, leaving 19 bases between them. CDR3: CASTIETRGSEQYF. The DNA of the CDR3 is TGTGCCAGCACCATCGAGACCCGGGGGTCCGAGCAGTACTTC. Full variable domain (outside the CDR3, taken from reference TRBV5-5 and TRBJ2-7): DAGVTQSPTHLIKTRGQQVTLRCSPISGHKSVSWYQQVLGQGPQFIFQYYEKEERGRGNFPDRFSARQFPNYSSELNVNALLLGDSALYLCASTIETRGSEQYFGPGTRLTVT.

For the CDR3, the DNA is TGTGCCAGCAGTGACCAGGGTGGCAATCAGCCCCAGCATTTT. It codes for CASSDQGGNQPQHF. J is TRBJ1-5 and V is TRBV6-4; the D gene is possibly TRBD1 (5 bases). CDR3 length: 14 residues. Germline CDR1 is MRHNA and CDR2 is SNTAGT. Trimming stripped 2 bases from V and 2 bases from J, with 7 bases between.

This chain joins TRBV7-9 and TRBJ1-4; no clear D. V was trimmed by 5 bases and J by 8 bases, leaving 15 bases between them. The CDR3 is 14 amino acids. CDR1 and CDR2 from the germline V gene are SEHNR and FQNEAQ (reference sequence). CDR3 DNA: TGTGCCAGCAGCGTAGGCGTGGCTTGGGAAAAACTGTTTTTT. As protein: CASSVGVAWEKLFF.

This chain joins TRBV28 and TRBJ2-3, with D unclear. Trimming shortened V by 4 bases and J by 4 bases, and 15 bases separated the two germline ends. Germline CDR1 reads MDHEN; CDR2 reads SYDVKM. The CDR3 is 15 residues long. DNA for the CDR3: TGTGCCAGCAGTTCCTTCTCCCTTGTGGCAGATACGCAGTATTTT. It encodes CASSSFSLVADTQYF.

V gene TRBV27 combines with J gene TRBJ1-1; 10 bases line up with TRBD1. This CDR3 contains 15 residues. V gave up 6 bases and J gave up 1 base; unmatched junction bases: 5. The germline gives CDR1 MNHEY, CDR2 SMNVEV (reference sequence). CDR3 sequence: CASRDRDRGNTEAFF. The CDR3, as DNA: TGTGCCAGCAGAGACAGGGACAGGGGGAACACTGAAGCTTTCTTT.

V is TRBV27 and J is TRBJ2-2; 8 bases align to TRBD2. Trimming cost V 7 bases and J 6 bases; bases outside gene matches: 7. CDR1 MNHEY and CDR2 SMNVEV come from the germline V gene (reference sequence). CDR3 length: 14 residues. CDR3 in DNA: TGTGCCAGCACCCCCCTCGGGGGGGCCGGGGAGCTGTTTTTT. Residues: CASTPLGGAGELFF.

The chain is built from TRBV9 and TRBJ2-3; D possibly uses TRBD1 or TRBD2 (5 bases each). Germline V lookup: CDR1 SGDLS, CDR2 YYNGEE. V lost 10 bases, J lost 2 bases, and 23 bases lay in between. This CDR3 region has 16 residues. The CDR3 sequence: CASSLGTPTPTDTQYF. The CDR3 bases are TGTGCCTCCTCCTTAGGGACCCCTACCCCCACAGATACGCAGTATTTT.

This chain uses TRBV4-2 with TRBJ1-1; D not certain. V was cut by 1 base and J by 2 bases, with 14 bases left in between. CDR3 length: 16 amino acids. Germline loops: CDR1 LGHNA, CDR2 YNFKEQ. The CDR3 coding sequence is TGTGCCAGCAGCCAAGTTGGTGGCAGCCTAAACACTGAAGCTTTCTTT. This translates into CASSQVGGSLNTEAFF.

The gene calls are TRBV9 and TRBJ2-1, with TRBD2 matching over 11 bases. The germline V gene has CDR1 SGDLS and CDR2 YYNGEE. Unmatched junction bases numbered 3, after V lost 4 bases and J lost 3 bases. This CDR3 has 15 amino acids. CDR3 coding DNA: TGTGCCAGCAGCTCCGGGACTAGCGGCTACAATGAGCAGTTCTTC. The encoded protein is CASSSGTSGYNEQFF.

The CDR3 loop is CASIGGRVAGNTIYF. The CDR3 DNA reads as TGTGCCAGCATCGGAGGCCGGGTGGCTGGAAACACCATATATTTT. This rearrangement joins TRBV28 to TRBJ1-3; D ambiguous. Germline V gene data show CDR1 as MDHEN and CDR2 as SYDVKM. Between the trimmed V and J ends, which lost 7 bases and 2 bases, there was a span of 15 bases. The CDR3 sequence is 15 residues long.

The chain carries TRBV19 and TRBJ2-7, with D perhaps TRBD1 (5 bases). Germline V gene data show CDR1 as LNHDA and CDR2 as SQIVND (reference sequence). Between the trimmed V and J ends, which lost 3 bases and 2 bases, there was a span of 11 bases. The CDR3 is 14 residues long. CDR3 in DNA: TGTGCCAGTAGTATTATGGACACCACCTACGAGCAGTACTTC. It is translated as CASSIMDTTYEQYF. The whole variable domain, remainder taken from reference TRBV19 and TRBJ2-7, is DGGITQSPKYLFRKEGQNVTLSCEQNLNHDAMYWYRQDPGQGLRLIYYSQIVNDFQKGDIAEGYSVSREKKESFPLTVTSAQKNPTAFYLCASSIMDTTYEQYFGPGTRLTVT.

The chain couples TRBV28 to TRBJ2-7, with no clear D. Trimming stripped 4 bases from V and 3 bases from J, with 13 bases between. The V gene's germline CDR1 is MDHEN and CDR2 SYDVKM. The CDR3 covers 14 residues. The CDR3 is CASSSLTYIYEQYF. CDR3 bases: TGTGCCAGCAGTTCCCTGACTTATATCTACGAGCAGTACTTC.

This chain links TRBV9 with TRBJ2-3; 12 nucleotides line up with TRBD2. Germline trimming cut 0 bases from V and 4 bases from J; bases unmatched to any gene: 9. The V gene's germline CDR1 is SGDLS and CDR2 YYNGEE. CDR3 size: 18 residues. For the CDR3, the DNA is TGTGCCAGCAGCGTAGAACCTAGCGGGGGGGCCGGGGCAGATACGCAGTATTTT. It codes for CASSVEPSGGAGADTQYF.

The chain uses TRBV9 and TRBJ2-1; D not resolved. This CDR3 has 13 residues. Germline V CDR1 and CDR2: SGDLS, YYNGEE. Trimming stripped 0 bases from V and 5 bases from J, with 6 bases between. In DNA, the CDR3 is TGTGCCAGCAGCGTAGGGACCAACAATGAGCAGTTCTTC. This codes for CASSVGTNNEQFF.

V is TRBV6-6 and J is TRBJ1-3, with D possibly matching TRBD1 (5 bases). CDR1 and CDR2 (germline): MNHNY, SVGAGI (reference sequence). The CDR3 consists of 15 residues. V dropped 0 bases and J dropped 7 bases, with 13 bases sitting between them. The DNA for the CDR3 is TGTGCCAGCAGTTACTCCGGGGGGAGGAGGAACACCATATATTTT. Encoded protein: CASSYSGGRRNTIYF.

V usage is TRBV24-1 and J usage is TRBJ2-2; D uncertain. Looked up from germline, CDR1 is KGHDR and CDR2 is SFDVKD. The CDR3 runs to 13 residues. Trimming took off 5 bases at V and 2 bases at J, with 5 bases between the two ends. In DNA, the CDR3 is TGTGCCACCAGTGTGCCTAACACCGGGGAGCTGTTTTTT. It encodes CATSVPNTGELFF.

This clone was seen only once. The chain links TRBV19 to TRBJ1-2; 11 bases fit TRBD1. V was clipped by 0 bases and J by 3 bases; unmatched bases: 6. Germline V gives CDR1 LNHDA, CDR2 SQIVND (reference sequence). The CDR3 spans 17 residues. CDR3 DNA: TGTGCCAGTAGTATAGACCTTCGGACAGGGGGCTACTATGGCTACACCTTC. Protein sequence: CASSIDLRTGGYYGYTF. Complete variable domain (other parts from reference TRBV19 and TRBJ1-2): DGGITQSPKYLFRKEGQNVTLSCEQNLNHDAMYWYRQDPGQGLRLIYYSQIVNDFQKGDIAEGYSVSREKKESFPLTVTSAQKNPTAFYLCASSIDLRTGGYYGYTFGSGTRLTVV.

This clone has a single count. The chain links TRBV25-1 to TRBJ1-2; D remains unclear. V was pared by 3 bases and J by 6 bases, with 11 bases between. CDR1 is MGHDK, CDR2 SYGVNS, per germline. The CDR3 has 13 residues. The CDR3 DNA sequence: TGTGCCAGCAGTGATGCCGGGTCTCATGGCTACACCTTC. Residues: CASSDAGSHGYTF.